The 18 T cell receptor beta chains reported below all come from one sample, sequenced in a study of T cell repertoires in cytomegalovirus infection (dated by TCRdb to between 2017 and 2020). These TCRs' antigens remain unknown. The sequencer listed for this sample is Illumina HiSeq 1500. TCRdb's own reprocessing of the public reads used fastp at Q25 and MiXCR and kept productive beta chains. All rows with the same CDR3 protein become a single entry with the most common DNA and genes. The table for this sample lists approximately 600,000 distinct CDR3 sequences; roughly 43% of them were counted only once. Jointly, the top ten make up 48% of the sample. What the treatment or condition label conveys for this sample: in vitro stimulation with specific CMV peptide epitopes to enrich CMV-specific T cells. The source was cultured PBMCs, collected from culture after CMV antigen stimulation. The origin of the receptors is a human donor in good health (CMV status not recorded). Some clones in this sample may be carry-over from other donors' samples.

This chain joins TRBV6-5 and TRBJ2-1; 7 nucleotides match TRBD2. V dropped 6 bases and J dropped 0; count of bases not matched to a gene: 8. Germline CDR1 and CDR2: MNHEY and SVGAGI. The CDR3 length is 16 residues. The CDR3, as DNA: TGTGCCAGCAGCCTATGGGGGGGGTACTCCTACAATGAGCAGTTCTTC. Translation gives CASSLWGGYSYNEQFF.

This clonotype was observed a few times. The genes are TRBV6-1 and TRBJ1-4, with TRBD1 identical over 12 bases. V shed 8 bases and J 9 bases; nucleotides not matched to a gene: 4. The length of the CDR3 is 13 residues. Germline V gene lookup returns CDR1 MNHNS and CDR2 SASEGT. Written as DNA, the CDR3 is TGTGCCAGCGGGGACAGGGGGCTGAAAAAACTGTTTTTT. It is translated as CASGDRGLKKLFF.

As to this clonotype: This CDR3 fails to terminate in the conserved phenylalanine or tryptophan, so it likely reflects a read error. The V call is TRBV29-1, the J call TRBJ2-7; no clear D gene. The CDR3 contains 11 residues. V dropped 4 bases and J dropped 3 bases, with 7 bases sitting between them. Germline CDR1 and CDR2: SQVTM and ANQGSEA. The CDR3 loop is CSVVGSYEQYL. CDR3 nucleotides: TGCAGCGTTGTGGGCAGCTACGAGCAGTACCTC.

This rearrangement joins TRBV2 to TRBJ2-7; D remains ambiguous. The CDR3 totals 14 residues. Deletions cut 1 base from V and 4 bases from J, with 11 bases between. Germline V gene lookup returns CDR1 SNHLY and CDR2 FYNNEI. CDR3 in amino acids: CASSEGSPPYEQYF. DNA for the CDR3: TGTGCCAGCAGTGAAGGGTCCCCACCGTACGAGCAGTACTTC.

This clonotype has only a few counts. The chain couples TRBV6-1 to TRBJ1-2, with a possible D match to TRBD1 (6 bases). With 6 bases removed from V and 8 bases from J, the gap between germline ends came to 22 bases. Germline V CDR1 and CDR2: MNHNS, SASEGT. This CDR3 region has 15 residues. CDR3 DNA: TGTGCCAGCAGCCACCAGAGGGGGGGGGCGGGAGGCTACACCTTC. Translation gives CASSHQRGGAGGYTF.

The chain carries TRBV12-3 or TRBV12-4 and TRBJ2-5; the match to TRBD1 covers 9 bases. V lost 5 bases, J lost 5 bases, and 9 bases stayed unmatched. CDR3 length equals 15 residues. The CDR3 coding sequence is TGTGCCAGCAGTATGAAGACAGGGGGATGGGAGACCCAGTACTTC. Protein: CASSMKTGGWETQYF.

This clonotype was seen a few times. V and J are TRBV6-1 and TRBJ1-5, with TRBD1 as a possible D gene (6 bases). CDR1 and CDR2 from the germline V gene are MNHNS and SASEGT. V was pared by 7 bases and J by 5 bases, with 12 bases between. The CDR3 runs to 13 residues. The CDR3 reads CASKGHLDQPQHF. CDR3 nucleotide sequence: TGTGCCAGCAAGGGACACCTAGATCAGCCCCAGCATTTT.

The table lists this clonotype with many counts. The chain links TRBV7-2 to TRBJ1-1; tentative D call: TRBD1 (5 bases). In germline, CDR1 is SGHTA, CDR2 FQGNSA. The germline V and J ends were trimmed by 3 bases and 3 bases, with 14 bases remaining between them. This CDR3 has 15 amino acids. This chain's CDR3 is CASSLKPGLYTEAFF. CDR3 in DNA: TGTGCCAGCAGCTTGAAACCGGGACTGTACACTGAAGCTTTCTTT.

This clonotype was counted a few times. The CDR3 DNA is TGTGCCAGCAGCTTAGGAGGTAGAGTGAACACTGAAGCTTTCTTT. The encoded protein is CASSLGGRVNTEAFF. The V gene is TRBV7-2, the J gene TRBJ1-1, with D unresolved. CDR3 length: 15 residues. CDR1 is SGHTA and CDR2 is FQGNSA in the germline V gene. V was trimmed by 1 base and J by 0 bases, leaving 9 bases between them.

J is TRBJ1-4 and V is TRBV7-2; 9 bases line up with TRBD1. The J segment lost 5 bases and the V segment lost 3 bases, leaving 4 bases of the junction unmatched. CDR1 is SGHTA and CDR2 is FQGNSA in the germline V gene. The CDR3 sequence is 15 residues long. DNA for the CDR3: TGTGCCAGCAGCTTGACAGGGGGTCAGAATGAAAAACTGTTTTTT. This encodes CASSLTGGQNEKLFF.

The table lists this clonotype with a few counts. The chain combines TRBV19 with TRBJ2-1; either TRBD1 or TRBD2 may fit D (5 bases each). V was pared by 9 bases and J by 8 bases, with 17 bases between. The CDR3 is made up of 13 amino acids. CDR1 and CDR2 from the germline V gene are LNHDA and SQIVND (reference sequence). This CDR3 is CASRGVSSDEQFF. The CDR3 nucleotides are TGTGCCAGCCGAGGGGTTAGTTCGGATGAGCAGTTCTTC. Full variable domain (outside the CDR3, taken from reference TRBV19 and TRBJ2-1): DGGITQSPKYLFRKEGQNVTLSCEQNLNHDAMYWYRQDPGQGLRLIYYSQIVNDFQKGDIAEGYSVSREKKESFPLTVTSAQKNPTAFYLCASRGVSSDEQFFGPGTRLTVL.

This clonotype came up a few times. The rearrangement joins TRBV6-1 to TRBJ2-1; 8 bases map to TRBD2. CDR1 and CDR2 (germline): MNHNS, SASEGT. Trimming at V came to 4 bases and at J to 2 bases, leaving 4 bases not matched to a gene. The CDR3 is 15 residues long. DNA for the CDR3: TGTGCCAGCAGTGTGGCACTAGCGGCCTACAATGAGCAGTTCTTC. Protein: CASSVALAAYNEQFF.

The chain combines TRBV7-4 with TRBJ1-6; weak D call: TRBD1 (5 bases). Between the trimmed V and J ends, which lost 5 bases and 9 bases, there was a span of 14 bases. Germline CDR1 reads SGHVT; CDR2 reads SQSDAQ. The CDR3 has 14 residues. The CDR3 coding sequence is TGTGCCAGCAGCAAGTGGGCAGGGTCTTCACCCCTCCACTTT. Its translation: CASSKWAGSSPLHF.

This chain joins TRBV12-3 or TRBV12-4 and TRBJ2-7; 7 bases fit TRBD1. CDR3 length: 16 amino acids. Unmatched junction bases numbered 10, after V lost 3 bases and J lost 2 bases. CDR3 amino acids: CASSFRGQGLTYEQYF. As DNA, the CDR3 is TGTGCCAGCAGTTTTAGGGGGCAGGGCCTAACCTACGAGCAGTACTTC.

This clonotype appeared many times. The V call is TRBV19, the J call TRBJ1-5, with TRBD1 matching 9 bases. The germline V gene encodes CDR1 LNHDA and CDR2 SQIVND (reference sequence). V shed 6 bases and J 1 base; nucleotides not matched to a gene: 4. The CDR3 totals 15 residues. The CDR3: CASSSDRGSNQPQHF. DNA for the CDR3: TGTGCCAGTAGCAGTGACAGGGGGAGCAATCAGCCCCAGCATTTT.

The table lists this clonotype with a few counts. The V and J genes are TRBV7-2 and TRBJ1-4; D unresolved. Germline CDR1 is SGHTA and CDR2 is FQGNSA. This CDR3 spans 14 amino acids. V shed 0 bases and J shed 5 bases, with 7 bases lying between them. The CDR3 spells CASSLADANEKLFF. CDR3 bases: TGTGCCAGCAGCTTAGCGGATGCCAATGAAAAACTGTTTTTT.

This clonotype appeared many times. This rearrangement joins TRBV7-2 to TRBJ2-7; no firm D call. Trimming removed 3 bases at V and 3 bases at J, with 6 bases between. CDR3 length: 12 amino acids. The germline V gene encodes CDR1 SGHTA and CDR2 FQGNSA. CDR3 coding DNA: TGTGCCAGCAGCTTCGGTTTCTACGAGCAGTACTTC. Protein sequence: CASSFGFYEQYF.

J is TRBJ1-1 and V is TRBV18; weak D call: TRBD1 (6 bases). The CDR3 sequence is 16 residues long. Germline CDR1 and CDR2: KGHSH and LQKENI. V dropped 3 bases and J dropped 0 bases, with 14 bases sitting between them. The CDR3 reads CASSPSTGEMNTEAFF. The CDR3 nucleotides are TGTGCCAGCTCACCCTCGACAGGCGAAATGAACACTGAAGCTTTCTTT.